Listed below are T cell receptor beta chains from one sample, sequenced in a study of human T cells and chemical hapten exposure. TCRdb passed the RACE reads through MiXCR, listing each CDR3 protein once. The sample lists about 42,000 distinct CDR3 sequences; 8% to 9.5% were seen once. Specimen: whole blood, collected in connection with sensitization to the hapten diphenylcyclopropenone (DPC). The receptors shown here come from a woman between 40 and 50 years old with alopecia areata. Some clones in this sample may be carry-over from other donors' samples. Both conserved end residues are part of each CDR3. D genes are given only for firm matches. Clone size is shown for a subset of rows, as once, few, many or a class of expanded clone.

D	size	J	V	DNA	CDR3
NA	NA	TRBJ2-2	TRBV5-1	TGCGCCAGCAGCTATACAGTCCTCGGTGGCACCGGGGAGCTGTTTTTT	CASSYTVLGGTGELFF
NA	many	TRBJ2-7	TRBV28	TGTGCCAGCAGCCGTTTTTGGGCGGACTTCATGGCGGGTTCCTACGAGCAGTACTTC	CASSRFWADFMAGSYEQYF
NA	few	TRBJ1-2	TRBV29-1	TGCAGCGTTGAAAAGGGAGCTAACTATGGCTACACCTTC	CSVEKGANYGYTF
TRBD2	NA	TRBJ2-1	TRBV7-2	TGTGCCAGCAGCTTAGGAAGCGGGGGAAACAATGAGCAGTTCTTC	CASSLGSGGNNEQFF
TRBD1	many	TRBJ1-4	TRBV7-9	TGTGCCAGCAGCTCGACAGGGTACGATGAAAAACTGTTTTTT	CASSSTGYDEKLFF
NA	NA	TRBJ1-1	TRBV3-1	TGTGCCAGCAGCCCCGCCCAGAGGACAACTGAAGCTTTCTTT	CASSPAQRTTEAFF
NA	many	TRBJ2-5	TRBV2	TGTGCCAGCACGGCGGACACGGAGACCCAGTACTTC	CASTADTETQYF
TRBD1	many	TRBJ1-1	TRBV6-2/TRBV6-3	TGTGCCAGCAGTTATCCCGTCCCCCGGGGCAGGGGGCGTCAATCGGACACTGAAGCTTTCTTT	CASSYPVPRGRGRQSDTEAFF
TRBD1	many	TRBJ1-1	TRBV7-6	TGTGCCAGCAGCTTAGCCCGGACAGGGAGGACTGAAGCTTTCTTT	CASSLARTGRTEAFF
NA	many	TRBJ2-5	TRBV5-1	TGCGCCAGCAGCGTTGACTCAAACCAAGAGACCCAGTACTTC	CASSVDSNQETQYF
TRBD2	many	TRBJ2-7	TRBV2	TGTGCCAGCAATGGTGGGCGGGGGATCTCCTACGAGCAGTACTTC	CASNGGRGISYEQYF
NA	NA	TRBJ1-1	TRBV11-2	TGTGCCAGCAGCTTTAAGAACACTGAAGCTTTCTTT	CASSFKNTEAFF
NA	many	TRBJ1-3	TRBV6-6	TGTGCCAGCAGCCCCAGTTTTCTACCTGGAAACACCATATATTTT	CASSPSFLPGNTIYF
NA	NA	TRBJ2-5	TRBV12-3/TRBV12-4	TGTGCCAGCAGTTTAGGGGGTCCCCAAGAGACCCAGTACTTC	CASSLGGPQETQYF
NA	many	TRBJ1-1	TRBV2	TGTGCCATCTTCCTCCAACCTGATCCCACTGAAGCTTTCTTT	CAIFLQPDPTEAFF
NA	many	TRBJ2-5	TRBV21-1	TGTGCCAGCAGCAAAAAGGGGGACATGTACCAAGAGACCCAGTACTTC	CASSKKGDMYQETQYF
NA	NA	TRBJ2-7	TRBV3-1	TGTGCCAGCAGCCAAGAAGGACACTACGAGCAGTACTTC	CASSQEGHYEQYF
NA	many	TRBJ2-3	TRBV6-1	TGTGCCAGCACCCTAGGTGGGGGAAGGGCAGATACGCAGTATTTT	CASTLGGGRADTQYF
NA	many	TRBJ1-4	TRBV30	TGTGCCTGGGGGGAGTTCCTCACTAATGAAAAACTGTTTTTT	CAWGEFLTNEKLFF
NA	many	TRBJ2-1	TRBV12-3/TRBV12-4	TGTGCCAGCAGCTCCGCAGGGAGCTCCTACAATGAGCAGTTCTTC	CASSSAGSSYNEQFF
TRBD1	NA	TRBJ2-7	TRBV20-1	TGCAGTGCTAGAGACGGACAGGGAAGCTACGAGCAGTACTTC	CSARDGQGSYEQYF
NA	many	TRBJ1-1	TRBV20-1	TGCAGTGCTAGAGATTCCCTATCGGCCACTGAAGCTTTCTTT	CSARDSLSATEAFF
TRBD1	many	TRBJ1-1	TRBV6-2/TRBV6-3	TGTGCCAGCACTATTACAGGGGTGAGGACTGAAGCTTTCTTT	CASTITGVRTEAFF
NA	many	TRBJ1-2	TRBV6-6	TGTGCCAGCAGCCACAACAGGGTGCTCGGAACTAACTATGGCTACACCTTC	CASSHNRVLGTNYGYTF
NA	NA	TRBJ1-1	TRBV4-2	TGTGCCAGCAGCCAAGGTTCCCTCCCTGAAGCTTTCTTT	CASSQGSLPEAFF
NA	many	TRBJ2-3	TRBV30	TGTGCCTGGGAACGCACAGATACGCAGTATTTT	CAWERTDTQYF
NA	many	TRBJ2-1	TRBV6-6	TGTGCCAGCAGCCACCTCAGTTTAGGCCTCTACAATGAGCAGTTCTTC	CASSHLSLGLYNEQFF
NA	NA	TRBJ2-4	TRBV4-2	TGTGCCAGCGGCGGGAAAAACATTCAGTACTTC	CASGGKNIQYF
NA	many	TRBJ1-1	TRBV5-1	TGCGCCAGCCGAGGAAACATGAACACTGAAGCTTTCTTT	CASRGNMNTEAFF
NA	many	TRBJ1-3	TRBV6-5	TGTGCCAGCAGTTGGGACGGGAGAAGCTCTGGAAACACCATATATTTT	CASSWDGRSSGNTIYF
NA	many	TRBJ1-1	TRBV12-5	TGTGCTAGTGGTTTGAGGACGGAGGGTACTGAAGCTTTCTTT	CASGLRTEGTEAFF
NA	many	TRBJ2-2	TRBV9	TGTGCCAGCGGACCCCCGAGGAGAAGGGGGAACACCGGGGAGCTGTTTTTT	CASGPPRRRGNTGELFF
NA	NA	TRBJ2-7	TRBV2	TGTGCCAGCAGAGACTCTAGGACTGCTCTGGCCTACGAGCAGTACTTC	CASRDSRTALAYEQYF
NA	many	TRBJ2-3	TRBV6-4	TGTGCCAGCAGTGACCGGTTCACAGATACGCAGTATTTT	CASSDRFTDTQYF
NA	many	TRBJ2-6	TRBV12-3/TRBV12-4	TGTGCCAGCAGGGACACTCCTGGGGCCAACGTCCTGACTTTC	CASRDTPGANVLTF
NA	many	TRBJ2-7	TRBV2	TGTGCCAGCCGGACAGCCCGCTACGAGCAGTACTTC	CASRTARYEQYF
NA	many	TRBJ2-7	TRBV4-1	TGCGCCAGCAGCCAAGATGACAGGCCGACCTACGAGCAGTACTTC	CASSQDDRPTYEQYF
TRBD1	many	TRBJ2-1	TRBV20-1	TGCAGTGCTAGAGAAGGGACAGACTACAATGAGCAGTTCTTC	CSAREGTDYNEQFF
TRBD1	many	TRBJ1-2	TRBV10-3	TGTGCCATCAGTGAGTCATCCCAGGGGGCTGGCTACACCTTC	CAISESSQGAGYTF
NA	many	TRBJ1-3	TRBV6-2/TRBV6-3	TGTGCCAGCAGTGTCTTCCCGGCCGGAATCTCTGGAAACACCATATATTTT	CASSVFPAGISGNTIYF
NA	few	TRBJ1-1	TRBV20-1	TGCAGTGCCCGCGGGCTTTTGGGGACTGAAGCTTTCTTT	CSARGLLGTEAFF
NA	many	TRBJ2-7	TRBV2	TGTGCCAGCAGTGTTGACTACGAGCAGTACTTC	CASSVDYEQYF
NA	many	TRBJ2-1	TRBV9	TGTGCCAGCAGCGTAGCGGGGGCCAATGAGCAGTTCTTC	CASSVAGANEQFF
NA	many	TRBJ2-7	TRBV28	TGTGCCAGCAGTTTAGCGGGGGCCGGGGAGCAGTACTTC	CASSLAGAGEQYF
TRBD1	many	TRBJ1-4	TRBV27	TGTGCCAGCAGTTTAGTCGGACAGGGCGACGAAAAACTGTTTTTT	CASSLVGQGDEKLFF
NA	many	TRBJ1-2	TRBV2	TGTGCCAGCAGCTTAGCGGGGTATGGCTACACCTTC	CASSLAGYGYTF
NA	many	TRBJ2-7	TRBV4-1	TGCGCCAGCAGCCAAGGTTGGGGCCGGAGCTCCTACGAGCAGTACTTC	CASSQGWGRSSYEQYF
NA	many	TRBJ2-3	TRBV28	TGTGCCAGCAGTCCGTTTAGGGGGGGGAGTACGCAGTATTTT	CASSPFRGGSTQYF
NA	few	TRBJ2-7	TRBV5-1	TGCGCCAGCAGCCTCGACAATTCTCCGTACTACGAGCAGTACTTC	CASSLDNSPYYEQYF
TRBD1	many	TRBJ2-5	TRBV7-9	TGTGCCAGCAGACAGGGGAGTCAAGAGACCCAGTACTTC	CASRQGSQETQYF
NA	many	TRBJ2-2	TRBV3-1	TGTGCCAGCAGCCTGACGGACTTGACGAACACCGGGGAGCTGTTTTTT	CASSLTDLTNTGELFF